This entry lists 21 T cell receptor beta chains sequenced from one sample in a study of human T cells and chemical hapten exposure. TCRdb analysed the RACE reads with MiXCR anew, one entry per CDR3 protein. The sample holds approximately 90,000 distinct CDR3 sequences, about 8.6% seen once. Noted time point: healthy volunteer bleed at 2 weeks. Whole blood that had not been fractionated was the source of extracted total RNA. Sequencing was carried out using whole blood. These receptors all stem from a female donor in good health. Some clones in this sample may be carry-over from other donors' samples.

This clonotype was detected many times. The V and J genes are TRBV2 and TRBJ2-7; 8 nucleotides match TRBD2. The ends lost 2 bases at V and 0 bases at J; junction bases unmatched: 3. Germline-derived CDR1 and CDR2 are SNHLY and FYNNEI. The CDR3 is 15 residues long. The CDR3 loop is CASSETSGYSYEQYF. DNA of the CDR3: TGTGCCAGCAGTGAAACTAGCGGTTACTCCTACGAGCAGTACTTC.

This clonotype has only a few counts. The chain combines TRBV5-6 with TRBJ2-5, with 7 bases fitting TRBD1. The CDR3 is 13 residues long. Looked up from germline, CDR1 is SGHDT and CDR2 is YYEEEE. With 4 bases clipped from V and 7 bases from J, the junction kept 7 bases outside the gene matches. The CDR3 loop reads CASSQGDGGTQYF. The DNA of the CDR3 is TGTGCCAGCAGCCAGGGGGATGGGGGGACCCAGTACTTC.

The chain is built from TRBV19 and TRBJ2-7; 12 bases line up with TRBD2. Trimming removed 4 bases from V and 4 bases from J; junction bases left unmatched: 5. This CDR3 region has 15 residues. Germline V lookup: CDR1 LNHDA, CDR2 SQIVND (reference sequence). As DNA, the CDR3 is TGTGCCAGTAGTACACAGACTAGCGGGAGTTACGAGCAGTACTTC. Translated: CASSTQTSGSYEQYF.

This clonotype appeared many times. This rearrangement joins TRBV20-1 to TRBJ2-3, with 10 bases fitting TRBD2. This CDR3 has 17 amino acids. The V gene's germline CDR1 is DFQATT and CDR2 SNEGSKA (reference sequence). V lost 0 bases to trimming and J lost 5 bases; unmatched junction nucleotides: 11. The CDR3 loop reads CSARDLRTSGALDTQYF. CDR3 bases: TGCAGTGCTAGAGATCTCCGGACTAGCGGAGCATTAGATACGCAGTATTTT.

This clonotype was observed a handful of times. V usage is TRBV7-2 and J usage is TRBJ2-7, with D tentatively TRBD1 or TRBD2 (5 bases each). The germline V gene encodes CDR1 SGHTA and CDR2 FQGNSA. V lost 6 bases, J lost 5 bases, and 20 bases lay in between. The CDR3 is 15 amino acids. The DNA of the CDR3 is TGTGCCAGCAGTCGCCTAGGGACCATAAGAGACGAGCAGTACTTC. It yields the protein CASSRLGTIRDEQYF.

This clonotype was observed at least ten times. The J gene is TRBJ2-5, the V gene TRBV2; D not resolved. Germline V gene sequence: CDR1 SNHLY, CDR2 FYNNEI. The CDR3 runs 11 residues. The V and J ends lost 1 base and 5 bases respectively, with 2 bases between them. As DNA, the CDR3 is TGTGCCAGCAGTGAAGTTGAGACCCAGTACTTC. This translates into CASSEVETQYF.

This clonotype showed up many times. This sequence joins TRBV21-1 and TRBJ1-1. TRBV21-1 is assigned pseudogene status. This CDR3 is built from 15 residues. The CDR3 region is CASSKGLGEDTEAFF. CDR3 DNA: TGTGCCAGCAGCAAAGGATTGGGGGAGGACACTGAAGCTTTCTTT.

This clonotype has a count of ten or more. The chain carries TRBV28 and TRBJ1-6; 10 bases are a match to TRBD1. The V gene's germline CDR1 is MDHEN and CDR2 SYDVKM. V shed 4 bases and J 5 bases; nucleotides not matched to a gene: 2. CDR3 length: 15 residues. CDR3 loop: CASSSGQGDNSPLHF. The CDR3 DNA reads TGTGCCAGCAGTTCTGGACAGGGGGATAATTCACCCCTCCACTTT.

A few counts support this clonotype. This chain joins TRBV29-1 and TRBJ2-7; 7 nucleotides line up with TRBD1. The V segment lost 2 bases and the J segment 6 bases; nucleotides outside the gene matches: 7. This CDR3 spans 13 amino acids. The germline V gene has CDR1 SQVTM and CDR2 ANQGSEA. The CDR3, as DNA: TGCAGCGTTGAAAGACAGGGTGGTTCCGAGCAGTACTTC. Protein: CSVERQGGSEQYF.

The chain employs TRBV6-5 and TRBJ1-6, with 7 bases fitting TRBD1. V lost 6 bases, J lost 2 bases, and 7 bases stayed unmatched. The CDR3 has 16 amino acids. Germline V lookup: CDR1 MNHEY, CDR2 SVGAGI. This CDR3 reads CASRNRGTTYNSPLHF. The CDR3 nucleotides are TGTGCCAGCAGAAACAGGGGTACGACCTATAATTCACCCCTCCACTTT.

There are a few counts of this clonotype. The V call is TRBV6-5, the J call TRBJ2-3, with D maybe TRBD1 (6 bases). This CDR3 is built from 14 residues. CDR1 MNHEY and CDR2 SVGAGI come from the germline V gene. V was clipped by 5 bases and J by 6 bases, with 15 bases between them. The CDR3 loop is CASSPPTGEDTQYF. DNA of the CDR3: TGTGCCAGCAGTCCGCCGACAGGAGAGGATACGCAGTATTTT.

About this clonotype: This may come from a read error, since a much larger clone is one base off. The CDR3 region is CASSVEDGSYGYSF. The CDR3 nucleotides are TGTGCCAGCAGCGTAGAAGACGGATCCTATGGCTACTCCTTC. The gene calls are TRBV9 and TRBJ1-2; no reliable D call. There are 14 residues in the CDR3. CDR1 is SGDLS, CDR2 YYNGEE, per germline.

The chain's CDR3 is CASSIWTSGRVLTDTQYF. The CDR3 DNA sequence: TGTGCCAGCAGCATATGGACTAGCGGGAGGGTTCTCACAGATACGCAGTATTTT. J is TRBJ2-3 and V is TRBV7-9; the match to TRBD2 covers 15 bases. This CDR3 is 18 amino acids long. The germline gives CDR1 SEHNR, CDR2 FQNEAQ (reference sequence). The V gene end was trimmed by 5 bases and the J gene end by 2 bases; junction bases not matched to a gene: 8.

This clonotype was counted a few times. This chain links TRBV19 with TRBJ2-7; TRBD1 is a possible D gene (6 bases). Germline V gives CDR1 LNHDA, CDR2 SQIVND (reference sequence). Trimming pared 1 base from V and 5 bases from J, leaving 12 bases between. CDR3 size: 14 residues. CDR3 nucleotide sequence: TGTGCCAGTAGTATAGCAGGGGCATCTGACGAGCAGTACTTC. Its protein is CASSIAGASDEQYF.

This clonotype was counted between two and nine times. This rearrangement joins TRBV12-3 or TRBV12-4 to TRBJ1-6; 7 bases line up with TRBD1. The CDR3 runs 13 residues. Losses at the gene ends were 7 bases for V and 10 bases for J; bases not matched to a gene: 7. CDR3 region: CASNDRASSPLHF. Written as DNA, the CDR3 is TGTGCCAGCAATGACAGGGCCAGCTCACCCCTCCACTTT.

This clonotype was seen more than once but under ten times. The rearrangement joins TRBV6-2 or TRBV6-3 to TRBJ2-5; 9 bases match TRBD2. The CDR3 runs to 16 residues. From germline, CDR1 is MNHEY and CDR2 SVGEGT. V gave up 1 base and J gave up 5 bases; unmatched junction bases: 8. The CDR3 spells CASSYYISGSKETQYF. CDR3 DNA sequence: TGTGCCAGCAGTTACTACATTAGCGGGAGTAAGGAGACCCAGTACTTC.

This clonotype was recorded many times. The gene calls are TRBV28 and TRBJ2-1; D call uncertain. Deletions cut 4 bases from V and 5 bases from J, with 9 bases between. The germline V gene has CDR1 MDHEN and CDR2 SYDVKM. The CDR3 has 13 residues. This chain's CDR3 is CASSSGVNNEQFF. In DNA, the CDR3 is TGTGCCAGCAGTTCGGGTGTAAACAATGAGCAGTTCTTC.

CDR3 in amino acids: CAISEPGLPHEKLFF. The CDR3 DNA follows: TGTGCCATCAGTGAACCGGGACTTCCTCATGAAAAACTGTTTTTT. The rearrangement uses TRBV10-3 and TRBJ1-4; TRBD1 is a possible D gene (5 bases). Trimming removed 3 bases from V and 6 bases from J, with 14 bases in between. The CDR3 runs 15 residues. The germline gives CDR1 ENHRY, CDR2 SYGVKD.

The J gene is TRBJ2-4, the V gene TRBV7-8; D unclear. There are 14 residues in the CDR3. Germline V gene lookup returns CDR1 SGHVS and CDR2 FQNEAQ. The V end was cut by 5 bases, the J end by 3 bases, with 11 bases between. DNA for the CDR3: TGTGCCAGCAGCCGCGGTCCGGGCAAAAACATTCAGTACTTC. Its protein product is CASSRGPGKNIQYF.

This clonotype has a count of ten or more. The J gene is TRBJ2-2, the V gene TRBV28; 12 nucleotides agree with TRBD2. The CDR3 consists of 17 residues. The germline gives CDR1 MDHEN, CDR2 SYDVKM. J was trimmed by 10 bases and V by 3 bases; bases with no gene match: 12. The CDR3 spells CASSFGLAGPYWEELFF. CDR3 nucleotide sequence: TGTGCCAGCAGTTTCGGACTAGCGGGACCCTATTGGGAGGAGCTGTTTTTT. Filled out from reference TRBV28 and TRBJ2-2, the complete variable domain reads DVKVTQSSRYLVKRTGEKVFLECVQDMDHENMFWYRQDPGLGLRLIYFSYDVKMKEKGDIPEGYSVSREKKERFSLILESASTNQTSMYLCASSFGLAGPYWEELFFGEGSRLTVL.

This clonotype was observed many times. The chain uses TRBV7-9 and TRBJ1-1; D perhaps matches TRBD1 (5 bases). Trimming stripped 2 bases from V and 5 bases from J, with 18 bases between. The CDR3 has 16 residues. Germline-derived CDR1 and CDR2 are SEHNR and FQNEAQ (reference sequence). The CDR3 here is CASSLRGGMGRTEAFF. The DNA for the CDR3 is TGTGCCAGCAGCTTACGGGGGGGAATGGGGAGAACTGAAGCTTTCTTT. Drawing the rest from reference TRBV7-9 and TRBJ1-1, the complete variable domain is DTGVSQNPRHKITKRGQNVTFRCDPISEHNRLYWYRQTLGQGPEFLTYFQNEAQLEKSRLLSDRFSAERPKGSFSTLEIQRTEQGDSAMYLCASSLRGGMGRTEAFFGQGTRLTVV.